A selection of T cell receptor beta chains follows, all from one sample in a study of cytomegalovirus exposure and HLA in healthy donors. The data were produced by immunoSEQ multiplex PCR, yet TCRdb's version contains in-frame clones alone and is incomplete. The data show 80,000 to 100,000 clones, 73% seen once. The specimen was PBMCs. The receptor source for this set is a man aged 35-49 years in good health and CMV-seronegative. CDR3s include the opening cysteine and the closing phenylalanine or tryptophan. A D gene is named only where the DNA matches it firmly. A row's size may be missing; if present it is once, few, many or a size class.

cdr3_nt cdr3_aa clone_size j_call v_call d_call
TGTGCCAGAAGCTCACTACCTGGACGAGGGCACGAGCAGTACTTC CARSSLPGRGHEQYF . TRBJ2-7 TRBV5-3 .
TGTGCCAGTAGTGCCGACAGATTTTCACCCCTCCACTTT CASSADRFSPLHF . TRBJ1-6 TRBV19 .
TGTGCCTGGAGTAAGGAGGTTCAAGAGACCCAGTACTTC CAWSKEVQETQYF . TRBJ2-5 TRBV30 .
TGTGCCAGCAGCCTAGACCTCGGGGATGAGCAGTTCTTC CASSLDLGDEQFF . TRBJ2-1 TRBV5-4 .
TGCGCCAGCCATGGCTGGGGACAGGAGGGTCGAGAGACCCAGTACTTC CASHGWGQEGRETQYF . TRBJ2-5 TRBV5-1 TRBD1
TGTGCCAGCAGAGACATACCAGGGGGAGAAGAGACCCAGTACTTC CASRDIPGGEETQYF . TRBJ2-5 TRBV2 TRBD1
TGCGCCAGCAGCTCCCTCACTAATGAAAAACTGTTTTTT CASSSLTNEKLFF . TRBJ1-4 TRBV5-1 .
TGTGCCAGCACCCCGCAGAGGACAGAATCTCAGCCCCAGCATTTT CASTPQRTESQPQHF once TRBJ1-5 TRBV7-3 .
TGTGCCAGCAGTGAATATCGCGGGACAGGGGGGGCAGATACGCAGTATTTT CASSEYRGTGGADTQYF few TRBJ2-3 TRBV25-1 TRBD1
TGTGCCAGCAGCTGGGAACCGGGAACCAAAGAAGCTTTCTTT CASSWEPGTKEAFF . TRBJ1-1 TRBV5-4 .
TGCGCCAGCAGCCAAGAACCCGGTCGATATGGCTACACCTTC CASSQEPGRYGYTF once TRBJ1-2 TRBV4-1 .
TGTGCCAGCAGTTTAAGTCAGGGGGCTTCCTACGAGCAGTACTTC CASSLSQGASYEQYF . TRBJ2-7 TRBV28 TRBD1
TGTGCCAGCAGCACCCAGGACAGTCGGATCAGCCACTTT CASSTQDSRISHF . TRBJ1-6 TRBV5-6 .
TGTGCCAGCAGCTCGGGGAGTGGTGGGACAGGGGGTTATGAGCAGTTCTTC CASSSGSGGTGGYEQFF few TRBJ2-1 TRBV11-3 TRBD1